These 10 T cell receptor beta chains came from one sample sequenced in a study of vaccination and CD4 T cells after COVID-19. Their antigens remain unidentified. An Oncomine TCR Beta short-read assay was used to sequence the DNA from cultured CD4+ T cells. A single record per CDR3 protein comes from TCRdb applying MiXCR to the PCR reads. Among 20,000 to 25,000 distinct CDR3 sequences listed, 43% were seen once. The time point here: late sampling 161 to 241 days after vaccination in three convalescent patients. Indicated treatment: roughly 11-day PBMC culture with coronavirus spike peptide pools or control peptides (ViraFEST assay). The sequences come from CD4+ T cells from blood, cultured in vitro, collected about 7 months after SARS-CoV-2 vaccination. Source of these receptors: a human donor who had recovered from COVID-19.

The chain employs TRBV19 and TRBJ1-1, with 8 positions matching TRBD1. Per germline, CDR1 LNHDA and CDR2 SQIVND (reference sequence). The CDR3 is 17 residues long. V dropped 7 bases and J dropped 0; count of bases not matched to a gene: 13. In DNA form, the CDR3 reads TGTGCCAGTACCACCCACGGACAGGGAGCGTTGAACACTGAAGCTTTCTTT. It is translated as CASTTHGQGALNTEAFF.

This rearrangement joins TRBV19 to TRBJ1-6; D is unclear. The V and J ends lost 7 bases and 4 bases respectively, with 11 bases between them. The CDR3 runs 14 residues. Germline CDR1 is LNHDA and CDR2 is SQIVND (reference sequence). CDR3 coding DNA: TGTGCCAGTACCGATGGACGGTATAATTCACCCCTCCACTTT. It encodes CASTDGRYNSPLHF.

The CDR3 here is CASRLNTEAFF. DNA of the CDR3: TGTGCCAGCAGATTGAACACTGAAGCTTTCTTT. This chain uses TRBV28 with TRBJ1-1; unclear D gene. Germline lookup yields CDR1 MDHEN and CDR2 SYDVKM. The V end lost 6 bases, the J end lost 0 bases, and 2 bases lay between the germline ends. The CDR3 length is 11 residues.

V is TRBV20-1 and J is TRBJ2-3; 9 positions agree with TRBD2. The J segment lost 1 base and the V segment lost 5 bases, leaving 4 bases of the junction unmatched. Per germline, CDR1 DFQATT and CDR2 SNEGSKA (reference sequence). CDR3 length equals 14 residues. CDR3 DNA sequence: TGCAGTGCTGTTAGCGGGAGTGGCACAGATACGCAGTATTTT. This sequence encodes CSAVSGSGTDTQYF.

This chain links TRBV15 with TRBJ2-7, with D maybe TRBD1 (6 bases). Germline CDR1 reads LNHNV; CDR2 reads YYDKDF (reference sequence). This CDR3 contains 14 residues. Trimming took 0 bases from V and 5 from J, leaving 11 bases between them. CDR3 DNA sequence: TGTGCCACCAGCAGAGATGTGGGGGACAACGAGCAGTACTTC. This sequence encodes CATSRDVGDNEQYF.

The chain recombines TRBV27 with TRBJ2-1, with 8 bases identical to TRBD2. J lost 7 bases, V lost 5 bases, and 10 bases had no gene match. There are 15 residues in the CDR3. Germline V lookup: CDR1 MNHEY, CDR2 SMNVEV (reference sequence). This CDR3 is CASSLIAGIGNEQFF. CDR3 sequence (DNA): TGTGCCAGCAGTCTAATAGCGGGAATTGGTAATGAGCAGTTCTTC.

The genes are TRBV27 and TRBJ2-6; D is possibly TRBD1 (6 bases). The CDR3 extends over 15 amino acids. With 8 bases removed from V and 5 bases from J, the gap between germline ends came to 16 bases. Germline V gene data show CDR1 as MNHEY and CDR2 as SMNVEV (reference sequence). The CDR3, as DNA: TGTGCCAGCCGAAAAACAGGGACAAGGGCCAACGTCCTGACTTTC. Translation: CASRKTGTRANVLTF.

The chain recombines TRBV12-3 or TRBV12-4 with TRBJ2-3; 14 bases are a match to TRBD2. Trimming cost V 6 bases and J 6 bases; bases outside gene matches: 8. This CDR3 is built from 16 residues. DNA for the CDR3: TGTGCCAGCAGCCTGGGACTAGCGGGAGCCGTGGATACGCAGTATTTT. Amino acid sequence: CASSLGLAGAVDTQYF.

For this clonotype: A read error may account for a junction end that differs from germline. J is TRBJ2-4 and V is TRBV6-1; 8 bases agree with TRBD2. This CDR3 is 12 amino acids long. CDR1 and CDR2 (germline): MNHNS, SASEGT. The CDR3: CASSTTSDIQYF. The DNA for the CDR3 is TGTGCTAGCAGTACGACTAGCGACATTCAGTACTTC.

This clonotype was detected only once. This chain joins TRBV7-2 and TRBJ2-1; 10 positions match TRBD2. J gave up 10 bases and V 5 bases, and 11 bases lay outside the gene matches. Looked up from germline, CDR1 is SGHTA and CDR2 is FQGNSA. The CDR3 has 15 amino acids. CDR3 sequence: CASSPAASGSNEQFF. The CDR3 bases are TGTGCCAGCAGCCCCGCGGCTAGCGGGAGTAACGAGCAGTTCTTC. The whole variable domain, filled in from reference TRBV7-2 and TRBJ2-1, reads GAGVSQSPSNKVTEKGKDVELRCDPISGHTALYWYRQSLGQGLEFLIYFQGNSAPDKSGLPSDRFSAERTGGSVSTLTIQRTQQEDSAVYLCASSPAASGSNEQFFGPGTRLTVL.